The 23 T cell receptor beta chains below come from one sample, sequenced in a study of CD8 T cells in ankylosing spondylitis. TCRdb reprocessed the 5' RACE reads via MiXCR and lists one record per CDR3 protein. The data show 300,000 to 350,000 distinct CDR3 sequences, roughly 15% seen once. The sample taken for sequencing was blood, either unsorted or a sorted T cell fraction (not recorded which). The receptors here all came from a male donor with ankylosing spondylitis or in good health (not recorded which).

The rearrangement uses TRBV19 and TRBJ2-7, with D maybe TRBD1 (5 bases). The CDR3 is 14 amino acids. V was shortened by 3 bases and J by 3 bases, with 12 bases between the two germline ends. Germline CDR1 reads LNHDA; CDR2 reads SQIVND (reference sequence). DNA for the CDR3: TGTGCCAGTAGTATCCGGCCAGGGTACTACGAGCAGTACTTC. Translation gives CASSIRPGYYEQYF.

This clonotype was seen many times. The chain combines TRBV6-1 with TRBJ2-4; a possible D gene is TRBD2 (5 bases). The germline V gene encodes CDR1 MNHNS and CDR2 SASEGT. Trimming removed 10 bases from V and 0 bases from J, with 10 bases in between. CDR3 size: 13 residues. The CDR3: CATDGLAKNIQYF. The CDR3 coding sequence is TGTGCCACGGACGGACTAGCCAAAAACATTCAGTACTTC.

This clonotype was detected ten times or more. This chain joins TRBV20-1 and TRBJ2-1; no reliable D call. V gave up 0 bases and J gave up 8 bases, with 5 bases separating them. Germline CDR1 is DFQATT and CDR2 is SNEGSKA (reference sequence). The length of the CDR3 is 11 residues. The CDR3 nucleotides read TGCAGTGCTAGAGACCCCTATGAGCAGTTCTTC. Translation gives CSARDPYEQFF.

This clonotype showed up just a few times. V usage is TRBV4-2 and J usage is TRBJ2-2, with 9 bases identical to TRBD2. Unmatched junction bases numbered 5, after V lost 0 bases and J lost 6 bases. This CDR3 is built from 16 residues. Looked up from germline, CDR1 is LGHNA and CDR2 is YNFKEQ. The CDR3 is CASSQDAGGASGELFF. Here the CDR3 DNA reads TGTGCCAGCAGCCAAGATGCGGGGGGGGCCTCCGGGGAGCTGTTTTTT.

The chain combines TRBV29-1 with TRBJ2-5; 9 nucleotides agree with TRBD2. The CDR3 is 14 residues long. With V trimmed by 4 bases and J by 5 bases, 8 bases remained unmatched. Germline V gives CDR1 SQVTM, CDR2 ANQGSEA. CDR3 amino acids: CSVGFAGGQETQYF. The CDR3 region has the DNA TGCAGCGTTGGGTTCGCGGGGGGGCAGGAGACCCAGTACTTC.

The rearrangement links TRBV5-1 to TRBJ2-3; D might be TRBD1 (5 bases). The germline CDR1 and CDR2 sequences are SGHRS and YFSETQ. V lost 1 base, J lost 2 bases, and 14 bases lay in between. The CDR3 sequence is 16 residues long. The CDR3 DNA follows: TGCGCCAGCAGCTTGAAAGAAAGGGGCCCCACAGATACGCAGTATTTT. It is translated as CASSLKERGPTDTQYF.

This clonotype occurred many times. This chain uses TRBV7-2 with TRBJ1-1; tentatively, D is TRBD1 (5 bases). The CDR3 length is 13 residues. Looked up from germline, CDR1 is SGHTA and CDR2 is FQGNSA. Deletions cut 7 bases from V and 5 bases from J, with 14 bases between. Here the CDR3 reads CASIPDGGTEAFF. The CDR3 nucleotides read TGTGCCAGCATCCCAGATGGGGGGACTGAAGCTTTCTTT.

In its sample, this clonotype was seen a few times. V gene TRBV28 combines with J gene TRBJ2-7, with D maybe TRBD1 (6 bases). Trimming cost V 11 bases and J 1 base, with 12 bases left between them. Per germline, CDR1 MDHEN and CDR2 SYDVKM. The CDR3 loop spans 12 amino acids. CDR3 in amino acids: CAAGTPSYEQYF. CDR3 nucleotide sequence: TGTGCCGCCGGGACACCTTCCTACGAGCAGTACTTC.

The sample holds many counts of this clonotype. This chain connects TRBV11-2 to TRBJ1-2, with D possibly being TRBD1 (5 bases). V lost 0 bases to trimming and J lost 2 bases, with 10 bases between them. This CDR3 spans 15 amino acids. The V gene's germline CDR1 is SGHAT and CDR2 FQNNGV. The CDR3 is CASSLDPSGNYGYTF. The CDR3, as DNA: TGTGCCAGCAGCTTAGATCCGTCAGGGAACTATGGCTACACCTTC.

This clonotype has more than one count but fewer than ten. The chain couples TRBV5-6 to TRBJ2-5, with TRBD2 matching over 11 bases. This CDR3 has 14 amino acids. V lost 7 bases to trimming and J lost 1 base; unmatched junction nucleotides: 3. Germline loops: CDR1 SGHDT, CDR2 YYEEEE. For the CDR3, the DNA is TGTGCCAGCGGGACTAGCGGCATCCAAGAGACCCAGTACTTC. Translated: CASGTSGIQETQYF. The full variable domain, with the rest looked up from reference TRBV5-6 and TRBJ2-5, is DAGVTQSPTHLIKTRGQQVTLRCSPKSGHDTVSWYQQALGQGPQFIFQYYEEEERQRGNFPDRFSGHQFPNYSSELNVNALLLGDSALYLCASGTSGIQETQYFGPGTRLLVL.

This clonotype was detected ten times or more. The gene calls are TRBV29-1 and TRBJ1-6; TRBD1 agrees at 8 bases. This CDR3 region has 15 residues. Germline CDR1 SQVTM, CDR2 ANQGSEA. The V segment lost 6 bases and the J segment 2 bases; nucleotides outside the gene matches: 6. The CDR3 protein is CSVTTGGAYNSPLHF. Written as DNA, the CDR3 is TGCAGCGTAACAACAGGGGGTGCCTATAATTCACCCCTCCACTTT.

This chain connects TRBV5-1 to TRBJ2-5; possibly TRBD2 for D (5 bases). V was shortened by 0 bases and J by 5 bases, with 17 bases between the two germline ends. Germline CDR1 is SGHRS and CDR2 is YFSETQ. This CDR3 spans 16 amino acids. The CDR3 protein is CASSLDRQPRGETQYF. The CDR3 DNA follows: TGCGCCAGCAGCTTGGACCGGCAGCCGAGAGGGGAGACCCAGTACTTC.

V usage is TRBV4-2 and J usage is TRBJ1-5, with TRBD1 matching 8 bases. V shed 0 bases, J shed 5 bases, and the junction held 6 bases outside the gene matches. The germline V gene has CDR1 LGHNA and CDR2 YNFKEQ. The CDR3 is 16 amino acids. CDR3: CASSQDRGQGHQPQHF. The CDR3 nucleotides are TGTGCCAGCAGCCAAGATCGAGGACAGGGACATCAGCCCCAGCATTTT.

This chain uses TRBV4-1 with TRBJ1-4; D is ambiguous. Trimming removed 0 bases from V and 7 bases from J, with 15 bases in between. Germline V gene lookup returns CDR1 MGHRA and CDR2 YSYEKL. The CDR3 totals 16 residues. The CDR3 coding sequence is TGCGCCAGCAGCCAAGATCGGGAAGCGTGGGGTGAAAAACTGTTTTTT. Its protein product is CASSQDREAWGEKLFF.

The chain carries TRBV5-6 and TRBJ2-1; D is perhaps TRBD2 (6 bases). Germline CDR1 SGHDT, CDR2 YYEEEE. Trimming cost V 4 bases and J 4 bases, with 18 bases left between them. CDR3 size: 16 residues. The CDR3 is CASSPGSGLLYNEQFF. CDR3 sequence (DNA): TGTGCCAGCAGCCCAGGATCGGGACTTCTATACAATGAGCAGTTCTTC. The full variable domain, rest sourced from reference TRBV5-6 and TRBJ2-1, is DAGVTQSPTHLIKTRGQQVTLRCSPKSGHDTVSWYQQALGQGPQFIFQYYEEEERQRGNFPDRFSGHQFPNYSSELNVNALLLGDSALYLCASSPGSGLLYNEQFFGPGTRLTVL.

This clonotype was picked up many times. V is TRBV5-1 and J is TRBJ2-2; the D gene is possibly TRBD2 (5 bases). Germline V gives CDR1 SGHRS, CDR2 YFSETQ. V was pared by 0 bases and J by 5 bases, with 14 bases between. The CDR3 extends over 16 amino acids. This CDR3 is CASSLEPGFVTGELFF. CDR3 DNA sequence: TGCGCCAGCAGCTTGGAACCGGGATTCGTAACCGGGGAGCTGTTTTTT.

The rearrangement joins TRBV7-2 to TRBJ2-1; D is perhaps TRBD2 (6 bases). The CDR3 has 15 residues. Germline assignment: CDR1 SGHTA and CDR2 FQGNSA. V shed 5 bases and J shed 2 bases, with 13 bases lying between them. CDR3 nucleotide sequence: TGTGCCAGCAGCCCACAAGGCGGGACCTACAATGAGCAGTTCTTC. It is translated as CASSPQGGTYNEQFF. Full variable domain (outside the CDR3, taken from reference TRBV7-2 and TRBJ2-1): GAGVSQSPSNKVTEKGKDVELRCDPISGHTALYWYRQSLGQGLEFLIYFQGNSAPDKSGLPSDRFSAERTGGSVSTLTIQRTQQEDSAVYLCASSPQGGTYNEQFFGPGTRLTVL.

V gene TRBV10-3 combines with J gene TRBJ1-1; D is possibly TRBD1 (5 bases). V was pared by 6 bases and J by 0 bases, with 14 bases between. The CDR3 contains 15 residues. Germline V CDR1 and CDR2: ENHRY, SYGVKD. CDR3 sequence reads: CAIRAGTFMNTEAFF. The CDR3 bases are TGTGCCATCAGAGCCGGGACCTTCATGAACACTGAAGCTTTCTTT.

The chain links TRBV12-3 or TRBV12-4 to TRBJ2-5; the D gene is possibly TRBD2 (6 bases). This CDR3 is 14 amino acids long. Deletions cut 6 bases from V and 5 bases from J, with 16 bases between. The CDR3 protein is CASRVSGGRETQYF. CDR3 in DNA: TGTGCCAGCAGGGTTAGCGGAGGGCGGGAGACCCAGTACTTC.

This clonotype has just a few counts. The chain couples TRBV6-1 to TRBJ1-3; the D gene is possibly TRBD1 (6 bases). Trimming shortened V by 5 bases and J by 1 base, and 12 bases separated the two germline ends. Germline-derived CDR1 and CDR2 are MNHNS and SASEGT. This CDR3 is built from 15 residues. The CDR3 sequence is CASSKRTASGNTIYF. CDR3 sequence (DNA): TGTGCCAGCAGTAAACGGACAGCGTCTGGAAACACCATATATTTT.

With regard to this clonotype: A read error may account for a junction end that differs from germline. The rearrangement joins TRBV7-9 to TRBJ2-5, with D uncertain. The CDR3 consists of 14 residues. From germline, CDR1 is SEHNR and CDR2 FQNEAQ (reference sequence). CDR3 in amino acids: CASSRGSNHETQYF. CDR3 DNA sequence: TGTGCCAGCAGCCGCGGATCTAACCACGAGACCCAGTACTTC.

The genes are TRBV28 and TRBJ1-5; 10 positions match TRBD1. Germline CDR1 and CDR2: MDHEN and SYDVKM. V was pared by 4 bases and J by 0 bases, with 6 bases of the junction left unmatched. The CDR3 has 17 amino acids. The CDR3 DNA follows: TGTGCCAGCAGTTCCGACAGGGGGCCTTCTAGCAATCAGCCCCAGCATTTT. Amino acids: CASSSDRGPSSNQPQHF.

The genes are TRBV12-3 or TRBV12-4 and TRBJ2-3; a weak D match, TRBD2 (6 bases). The CDR3 covers 15 residues. Trimming took off 7 bases at V and 9 bases at J, with 23 bases between the two ends. The CDR3 DNA sequence: TGTGCCAGCACTTACGAGGGACTTCTTAGTGGGACGCAGTATTTT. It encodes CASTYEGLLSGTQYF.